This TCR beta chain was profiled in a study of blood T cell repertoires in COVID-19. Trimming removed 2 bases from V and 6 bases from J; junction bases left unmatched: 6. Germline V CDR1 and CDR2: SGHTA, FQGTGA. This CDR3 contains 15 residues. The repertoire was sequenced with immunoSEQ multiplex PCR; TCRdb's copy has only in-frame clones and lacks some. The top ten clones hold 9.5% to 13% of a sample with 250,000 to 300,000 clones, 80% to 90% of them seen once. V and J are TRBV7-3 and TRBJ2-1; 8 positions agree with TRBD2. The clonotype was recovered from an older woman with COVID-19, enrolled during active disease. The sequenced sample consisted of peripheral blood. The chain's CDR3 is CASSLAGLGANEQFF. The CDR3 region has the DNA TGTGCCAGCAGCTTAGCGGGACTAGGGGCCAATGAGCAGTTCTTC.